The clone carrying this T cell receptor (beta chain) was seen many times. This specimen comes from a study of T cells in Graves' hyperthyroidism and ophthalmopathy. The CDR3 regions of TCR beta were amplified from RNA transcripts. The TCR CDR3 first-round RT-PCR relied on the HTBI primer set. Via MiXCR, TCRdb re-called the multiplex PCR reads, giving one row per CDR3 protein. Of 85,000 to 110,000 distinct CDR3 sequences in the sample, over 45% were seen once. Losses at the gene ends were 7 bases for V and 5 bases for J; bases not matched to a gene: 11. Per the germline V gene, CDR1 is MNHNY and CDR2 is SVGAGI (reference sequence). The CDR3 sequence is 15 residues long.

This rearrangement joins TRBV6-6 to TRBJ2-5, with 9 positions matching TRBD1. The receptor was derived from a man aged 35-49 years with Graves' hyperthyroidism. Specimen: blood. The CDR3 coding sequence is TGTGCCAGCACTCATTGGACAGGGGCCGACGAGACCCAGTACTTC. It is translated as CASTHWTGADETQYF.